Here is one T cell receptor (beta chain) with its context. Antigen specificity is unknown. The CDR3 sequence is 15 residues long. Germline CDR1 SGHRS, CDR2 YFSETQ. V lost 4 bases, J lost 5 bases, and 8 bases stayed unmatched. The sample originates from a study of tumor and adjacent non-tumor tissue in lung cancer. No cell sorting was done before RNA was extracted from the tissue. The library came from three nested PCR rounds adapted from ARM-PCR protocols. TCRdb re-called the multiplex PCR reads through MiXCR, storing one row per CDR3 protein. Among about 110,000 distinct CDR3 sequences, roughly 74% were seen once, and the ten largest hold roughly 35%. General study results and limits: Tumor tissue had significantly higher TCR diversity than normal lung. Tumor TCR diversity, when higher, was linked to shorter survival. Normal lung showed higher cumulative top 100 clone frequency than tumor.

This chain connects TRBV5-1 to TRBJ2-2, with 7 bases identical to TRBD2. Sequencing input: lung tumor tissue. The sequence was obtained from a woman aged 55-69 years with non-small cell lung cancer. The CDR3 DNA is TGCGCCAGCAGCCCCGGGACTAACTGGACCGGGGAGCTGTTTTTT. This gives the protein CASSPGTNWTGELFF.